The 8 T cell receptor beta chains presented below share a single source sample, sequenced in a study of cytomegalovirus exposure and HLA in healthy donors. 13 Jbeta primers and 60 Vbeta primers were used for the PCR. The protocol was immunoSEQ multiplex PCR, while the TCRdb copy is restricted to in-frame clones and leaves out a portion. Its clone listing holds 130,000 or so clones. Material: PBMCs. The receptors were sampled from a woman aged 55-69 years in good health and CMV-seronegative.

The rearrangement uses TRBV27 and TRBJ1-5; 8 bases fit TRBD1. The CDR3 length is 14 residues. Germline CDR1 MNHEY, CDR2 SMNVEV (reference sequence). With 8 bases clipped from V and 2 bases from J, the junction kept 5 bases outside the gene matches. The CDR3 sequence is CASFSDRGNQPQHF. In DNA, the CDR3 is TGTGCCAGCTTCTCGGACAGGGGCAATCAGCCCCAGCATTTT.

This chain joins TRBV5-1 and TRBJ1-6; 8 bases agree with TRBD1. The germline CDR1 and CDR2 sequences are SGHRS and YFSETQ. The CDR3 consists of 14 residues. V trimming: 4 bases; J trimming: 7 bases; junction bases outside the gene matches: 4. CDR3 region: CASSRGQENSPLHF. The CDR3 DNA follows: TGCGCCAGCAGCCGGGGACAGGAAAATTCACCCCTCCACTTT.

The chain is built from TRBV27 and TRBJ2-7; 8 bases agree with TRBD1. Trimming at V came to 6 bases and at J to 3 bases, leaving 10 bases not matched to a gene. This CDR3 region has 15 residues. Germline loops: CDR1 MNHEY, CDR2 SMNVEV (reference sequence). As DNA, the CDR3 is TGTGCCAGCAGGGTAGGACAGGGACTTTACTACGAGCAGTACTTC. Translated: CASRVGQGLYYEQYF.

This chain uses TRBV6-5 with TRBJ2-1; D is possibly TRBD2 (5 bases). The CDR3 consists of 15 residues. Germline loops: CDR1 MNHEY, CDR2 SVGAGI. Trimming cost V 3 bases and J 7 bases, with 16 bases left between them. The CDR3 bases are TGTGCCAGCAGTTATGCTAGCCTTTTTCCTAATGAGCAGTTCTTC. Its translation is CASSYASLFPNEQFF.

Worth noting for this clone: The same CDR3 arises from other DNA sequences in this sample as well. The gene calls are TRBV18 and TRBJ1-1; no reliable D call. From germline, CDR1 is KGHSH and CDR2 LQKENI. V lost 3 bases and J lost 1, with 9 bases in between. CDR3 length: 14 residues. The CDR3 bases are TGTGCCAGCTCACCCTCGGGTGGGAACACTGAAGCTTTCTTT. As protein: CASSPSGGNTEAFF.

The chain employs TRBV27 and TRBJ2-3; a weak D match, TRBD2 (5 bases). The V end lost 3 bases, the J end lost 5 bases, and 15 bases lay between the germline ends. CDR3 length: 15 residues. Germline loops: CDR1 MNHEY, CDR2 SMNVEV (reference sequence). The CDR3 region has the DNA TGTGCCAGCAGTTTGAGGGCCCCTCCACAAGATACGCAGTATTTT. Its protein product is CASSLRAPPQDTQYF.

Comments on this clone: An end of the junction differs from the germline gene, which may be a read error. The genes are TRBV11-2 and TRBJ1-4, with a weak D call TRBD1 (5 bases). The V gene's germline CDR1 is SGHAT and CDR2 FQNNGV. This CDR3 is 13 amino acids long. CDR3 loop: CACRAATNEKLFF. Written as DNA, the CDR3 is TGTGCCTGCAGGGCCGCAACTAATGAAAAACTGTTTTTT. The complete variable domain, with remaining parts taken from reference TRBV11-2 and TRBJ1-4, reads EAGVAQSPRYKIIEKRQSVAFWCNPISGHATLYWYQQILGQGPKLLIQFQNNGVVDDSQLPKDRFSAERLKGVDSTLKIQPAKLEDSAVYLCACRAATNEKLFFGSGTQLSVL.

The rearrangement links TRBV16 to TRBJ1-5; D not resolved. The CDR3 spans 14 residues. Trimming cost V 7 bases and J 4 bases, with 14 bases left between them. The germline V gene has CDR1 KGHSY and CDR2 FQNENV. CDR3 in amino acids: CASTGVPVNQPQHF. DNA of the CDR3: TGTGCCAGCACCGGGGTACCCGTAAATCAGCCCCAGCATTTT.